This T cell receptor beta chain was sequenced during a study of cytomegalovirus exposure and HLA in healthy donors. At the level of the study: Within an early data release were 80 million to 90 million unique TCRs drawn from HLA-typed donors. Findings and limits, study-wide: HLA restriction was apparent for most CMV-associated TCR beta chains in a later analysis. In a later analysis, parvovirus B19, influenza, CMV and Epstein-Barr virus appeared linked to several top co-occurrence clusters. Associated with HLA alleles at 0.05 false discovery rate in a later analysis were about 17,000 TCR beta sequences.

This CDR3 has 16 residues. After removal of 5 bases from V and 5 bases from J, the junction contained 8 bases not matched to a gene. In germline, CDR1 is SGHAT, CDR2 FQNNGV. Vbeta (60) and Jbeta (13) primers were used in the PCR. Data came from immunoSEQ multiplex PCR; TCRdb stores just in-frame clones and leaves some out. The sample has roughly 130,000 clones, around 80% seen once. Turning to this clone: Its antigen remains unidentified.

The rearrangement joins TRBV11-2 to TRBJ2-3; TRBD1 aligns across 12 bases. Sequencing used PBMCs. This TCR was recovered from a woman between 18 and 30 years old in good health and CMV-seropositive. The CDR3 DNA follows: TGTGCCAGCAGCCGAGGGACAGGGGGCTCGGAAGATACGCAGTATTTT. Its translation: CASSRGTGGSEDTQYF.